This TCR beta chain comes out of a study of blood T cells in healthy people across ages. This clonotype was found a few times. Combining a sample-barcoded 5' primer with a J-beta primer mix, a second PCR ran for 7 to 11 cycles. TCRdb itself ran the 5' RACE reads through MiXCR, one entry per CDR3 protein. The repertoire holds 650,000 to 1,000,000 distinct CDR3 sequences, with roughly 40% as singletons. This clonotype was sampled from a man between 18 and 35 years old in good health. The sample taken for sequencing was blood.

CDR3 sequence (DNA): TGCAGTGCTAGAGATTGGACCGCGAGCTCTGGAAACACCATATATTTT. Residues: CSARDWTASSGNTIYF. The chain carries TRBV20-1 and TRBJ1-3; D not resolved. The CDR3 is made up of 16 amino acids. Germline loops: CDR1 DFQATT, CDR2 SNEGSKA (reference sequence). V was pared by 0 bases and J by 0 bases, with 12 bases between.